These T cell receptor beta chains were read from a single sample in a study of blood T cell repertoires in COVID-19. The repertoire was sequenced with immunoSEQ multiplex PCR; TCRdb's copy has only in-frame clones and lacks some. The data show some 300,000 clones, around 88% seen once. Material for sequencing was peripheral blood. These receptors originate from a woman between 70 and 85 years old with COVID-19, enrolled during active disease. Each CDR3 is given with its conserved first and last residue. D genes are given only for firm matches. For some rows the clone size is stated as once, few or many, or as a class when expanded; others skip it.

v_gene: TRBV6-5; j_gene: TRBJ1-5; d_gene: NA; abundance: NA; CDR3aa: CASSYAADSNQPQHF
v_gene: TRBV9; j_gene: TRBJ2-1; d_gene: TRBD1; abundance: NA; CDR3aa: CASSVGDRANNEQFF
v_gene: TRBV4-1; j_gene: TRBJ2-7; d_gene: TRBD1; abundance: NA; CDR3aa: CASSQDHRDRVSYEQYF
v_gene: TRBV30; j_gene: TRBJ1-2; d_gene: NA; abundance: NA; CDR3aa: CAWSSPPPGVPTF
v_gene: TRBV10-3; j_gene: TRBJ1-1; d_gene: NA; abundance: NA; CDR3aa: CAISEPGLDNEAFF
v_gene: TRBV3-1/TRBV3-2; j_gene: TRBJ2-7; d_gene: NA; abundance: NA; CDR3aa: CASSQVQPGAGEQYF
v_gene: TRBV9; j_gene: TRBJ1-6; d_gene: TRBD1; abundance: few; CDR3aa: CASSDRGEASPLHF
v_gene: TRBV5-4; j_gene: TRBJ2-3; d_gene: TRBD2; abundance: NA; CDR3aa: CASSSRLAGGPGTDTQYF
v_gene: TRBV5-3; j_gene: TRBJ2-5; d_gene: TRBD1; abundance: NA; CDR3aa: CARSDDRVPQETQYF
v_gene: TRBV18; j_gene: TRBJ2-1; d_gene: TRBD2; abundance: NA; CDR3aa: CASSPLAGGQSYNEQFF
v_gene: TRBV9; j_gene: TRBJ2-1; d_gene: TRBD1; abundance: once; CDR3aa: CASSVDGTAYNEQFF
v_gene: TRBV9; j_gene: TRBJ2-5; d_gene: TRBD2; abundance: once; CDR3aa: CASSQGTASGAQETQYF
v_gene: TRBV9; j_gene: TRBJ2-3; d_gene: TRBD2; abundance: NA; CDR3aa: CASSVDAGGPDTQYF
v_gene: TRBV30; j_gene: TRBJ1-4; d_gene: NA; abundance: NA; CDR3aa: CAWSVMGGGFKLFF
v_gene: TRBV12-3/TRBV12-4; j_gene: TRBJ1-1; d_gene: TRBD1; abundance: NA; CDR3aa: CASSWGQKQAFF
v_gene: TRBV24-1; j_gene: TRBJ1-2; d_gene: NA; abundance: NA; CDR3aa: CATSGQVGYGYTF
v_gene: TRBV24-1; j_gene: TRBJ2-2; d_gene: NA; abundance: NA; CDR3aa: CATSRPTGSNTGELFF
v_gene: TRBV11-2; j_gene: TRBJ1-1; d_gene: NA; abundance: NA; CDR3aa: CASSLQRGTEAFF
v_gene: TRBV7-9; j_gene: TRBJ1-2; d_gene: NA; abundance: few; CDR3aa: CASTQWGPSYGYTF
v_gene: TRBV21-1; j_gene: TRBJ2-4; d_gene: NA; abundance: NA; CDR3aa: CASSKLSLAKNIQYF
v_gene: TRBV9; j_gene: TRBJ1-4; d_gene: NA; abundance: NA; CDR3aa: CASSVRTEGEKLFF
v_gene: TRBV5-6; j_gene: TRBJ1-3; d_gene: NA; abundance: once; CDR3aa: CASSFQRLLSGNTIYF
v_gene: TRBV2; j_gene: TRBJ2-1; d_gene: NA; abundance: NA; CDR3aa: CASSEGGVSYNEQFF
v_gene: TRBV5-1; j_gene: TRBJ2-3; d_gene: NA; abundance: NA; CDR3aa: CASSFQGPDTQYF
v_gene: TRBV5-1; j_gene: TRBJ1-6; d_gene: TRBD1; abundance: NA; CDR3aa: CASSSGTGALDSPLHF
v_gene: TRBV9; j_gene: TRBJ1-1; d_gene: NA; abundance: NA; CDR3aa: CASSVRDGTEAFF
v_gene: TRBV28; j_gene: TRBJ2-1; d_gene: NA; abundance: NA; CDR3aa: CASRGPGNEQFF
v_gene: TRBV9; j_gene: TRBJ2-7; d_gene: TRBD2; abundance: NA; CDR3aa: CASSVGAGAYEQYF
v_gene: TRBV9; j_gene: TRBJ2-5; d_gene: TRBD2; abundance: NA; CDR3aa: CASSETSGATQETQYF
v_gene: TRBV4-3; j_gene: TRBJ2-7; d_gene: TRBD1; abundance: NA; CDR3aa: CASSQGTGGREQYF
v_gene: TRBV7-9; j_gene: TRBJ1-2; d_gene: NA; abundance: NA; CDR3aa: CASSTGPGNNTF
v_gene: TRBV7-2; j_gene: TRBJ1-2; d_gene: NA; abundance: NA; CDR3aa: CASSLDENYGYTF
v_gene: TRBV12-5; j_gene: TRBJ2-3; d_gene: NA; abundance: NA; CDR3aa: CASGLSGGTDTQYF
v_gene: TRBV28; j_gene: TRBJ2-3; d_gene: TRBD2; abundance: NA; CDR3aa: CASSLSGGATSADTQYF
v_gene: TRBV27; j_gene: TRBJ1-1; d_gene: NA; abundance: NA; CDR3aa: CASSLWGLNTEAFF
v_gene: TRBV5-4; j_gene: TRBJ1-1; d_gene: NA; abundance: NA; CDR3aa: CASSSRNKDTEAFF
v_gene: TRBV11-2; j_gene: TRBJ2-7; d_gene: NA; abundance: NA; CDR3aa: CASSLQLGGPYEQYF
v_gene: TRBV28; j_gene: TRBJ1-1; d_gene: NA; abundance: NA; CDR3aa: CASSLVGEGTEAFF
v_gene: TRBV3-1/TRBV3-2; j_gene: TRBJ1-1; d_gene: TRBD1; abundance: few; CDR3aa: CASSIRGSTEAFF
v_gene: TRBV7-2; j_gene: TRBJ2-5; d_gene: NA; abundance: NA; CDR3aa: CASSLGYGTPTLETQYF
v_gene: TRBV28; j_gene: TRBJ1-1; d_gene: TRBD1; abundance: NA; CDR3aa: CASSFRAGGTEAFF
v_gene: TRBV27; j_gene: TRBJ2-7; d_gene: TRBD1; abundance: NA; CDR3aa: CASSLRWTGGFWNEQYF
v_gene: TRBV7-9; j_gene: TRBJ2-7; d_gene: TRBD1; abundance: NA; CDR3aa: CASSLGTGGWGYEQYF
v_gene: TRBV4-1; j_gene: TRBJ2-1; d_gene: TRBD1; abundance: NA; CDR3aa: CASSQGVQGSSYNEQFF
v_gene: TRBV2; j_gene: TRBJ1-3; d_gene: NA; abundance: NA; CDR3aa: CASRAGASGNTIYF
v_gene: TRBV29-1; j_gene: TRBJ1-1; d_gene: NA; abundance: NA; CDR3aa: CSVEGLLNTEAFF
v_gene: TRBV30; j_gene: TRBJ1-2; d_gene: TRBD1; abundance: NA; CDR3aa: CAWRNLDRDLGYTF
v_gene: TRBV7-9; j_gene: TRBJ1-1; d_gene: NA; abundance: NA; CDR3aa: CASSLDRGTNTEAFF
v_gene: TRBV27; j_gene: TRBJ1-1; d_gene: NA; abundance: NA; CDR3aa: CASSLEQNTEAFF
v_gene: TRBV5-1; j_gene: TRBJ2-1; d_gene: TRBD1; abundance: NA; CDR3aa: CASSPGTGSYNEQFF
v_gene: TRBV18; j_gene: TRBJ2-1; d_gene: TRBD1; abundance: NA; CDR3aa: CASSPGQETYNEQFF
v_gene: TRBV2; j_gene: TRBJ1-5; d_gene: NA; abundance: NA; CDR3aa: CASSGQVDQPQHF
v_gene: TRBV20-1; j_gene: TRBJ1-5; d_gene: NA; abundance: NA; CDR3aa: CSASRTENQPQHF
v_gene: TRBV7-2; j_gene: TRBJ1-2; d_gene: NA; abundance: NA; CDR3aa: CASSLFGSNYGYTF